These 10 T cell receptor beta chains were all obtained from the same sample, sequenced in a study of cytomegalovirus exposure and HLA in healthy donors. Amplification used 60 Vbeta primers and 13 Jbeta primers. TCRdb's table, derived via immunoSEQ multiplex PCR, lists solely in-frame clones and lacks some. Among roughly 150,000 clones listed, around 75% were seen once. The sequencing input was PBMCs. Receptors originate from a male donor in good health and CMV-seronegative.

The chain carries TRBV5-1 and TRBJ2-2, with 7 bases identical to TRBD2. J gave up 1 base and V 4 bases, and 4 bases lay outside the gene matches. Germline V lookup: CDR1 SGHRS, CDR2 YFSETQ. The CDR3 spans 15 residues. The DNA for the CDR3 is TGCGCCAGCAGCGCGGGGGTAAGGAACACCGGGGAGCTGTTTTTT. This translates into CASSAGVRNTGELFF.

V usage is TRBV5-8 and J usage is TRBJ2-5; D is possibly TRBD2 (5 bases). V lost 1 base to trimming and J lost 7 bases, with 8 bases between them. The germline CDR1 and CDR2 sequences are SGHTS and YDEGEE. The CDR3 runs to 12 residues. CDR3 bases: TGTGCCAGCAGCTTGTGGGCGGGGACCCAGTACTTC. This translates into CASSLWAGTQYF.

The rearrangement links TRBV6-1 to TRBJ1-5; D is perhaps TRBD1 (5 bases). Germline V CDR1 and CDR2: MNHNS, SASEGT. The CDR3 consists of 16 residues. V dropped 4 bases and J dropped 0 bases, with 13 bases sitting between them. DNA for the CDR3: TGTGCCAGCAGTGGGTACAGGAGTTATAGCAATCAGCCCCAGCATTTT. Its protein is CASSGYRSYSNQPQHF.

The chain combines TRBV29-1 with TRBJ2-3, with no clear D. The CDR3 runs 12 residues. V lost 4 bases, J lost 5 bases, and 10 bases lay in between. From germline, CDR1 is SQVTM and CDR2 ANQGSEA. In nucleotides, the CDR3 is TGCAGCGTTGGAGTTGTTGGAGATACGCAGTATTTT. Encoded protein: CSVGVVGDTQYF.

This clone was picked up one time. The J gene is TRBJ2-5, the V gene TRBV9; D perhaps matches TRBD2 (7 bases). Trimming left V 1 base short and J 5 bases short, with 9 bases between. The germline V gene has CDR1 SGDLS and CDR2 YYNGEE. The CDR3 consists of 13 residues. CDR3 region: CASSVRGGETQYF. The CDR3 DNA follows: TGTGCCAGCAGCGTAAGGGGGGGCGAGACCCAGTACTTC.

There are a few counts of this clone. The chain links TRBV11-2 to TRBJ1-3; D ambiguous. CDR3 length: 13 amino acids. Germline lookup yields CDR1 SGHAT and CDR2 FQNNGV. Trimming removed 8 bases at V and 3 bases at J, with 11 bases between. CDR3 nucleotides: TGTGCCAGCGGGAGTGGTGTTGGAAACACCATATATTTT. This translates into CASGSGVGNTIYF.

The genes are TRBV9 and TRBJ2-3, with D perhaps matching TRBD2 (5 bases). Germline V gives CDR1 SGDLS, CDR2 YYNGEE. V lost 1 base to trimming and J lost 4 bases, with 10 bases between them. This CDR3 has 14 amino acids. The CDR3 reads CASSVSSRSDTQYF. The CDR3 bases are TGTGCCAGCAGCGTATCTAGCCGGTCAGATACGCAGTATTTT.

The V gene is TRBV9, the J gene TRBJ1-1; a possible D gene is TRBD1 (6 bases). There are 17 residues in the CDR3. The germline V gene has CDR1 SGDLS and CDR2 YYNGEE. The V end was cut by 0 bases, the J end by 2 bases, with 17 bases between. CDR3 amino acids: CASSVATQTGGNTEAFF. CDR3 nucleotides: TGTGCCAGCAGCGTAGCTACTCAGACAGGTGGTAACACTGAAGCTTTCTTT.

The chain joins TRBV18 to TRBJ1-2; D might be TRBD1 (5 bases). Looked up from germline, CDR1 is KGHSH and CDR2 is LQKENI. This CDR3 is built from 14 residues. V was pared by 2 bases and J by 2 bases, with 9 bases between. DNA for the CDR3: TGTGCCAGCTCACCATCGACAGAGAACTATGGCTACACCTTC. Translation gives CASSPSTENYGYTF.

This chain uses TRBV12-5 with TRBJ2-1, with 10 bases that match TRBD1. J gave up 6 bases and V 6 bases, and 5 bases lay outside the gene matches. The CDR3 runs 14 residues. In germline, CDR1 is LGHNT, CDR2 FRNRAP. CDR3 DNA sequence: TGTGCTAGTGGCCCGGGACAGGGGATCAATGAGCAGTTCTTC. This gives the protein CASGPGQGINEQFF.